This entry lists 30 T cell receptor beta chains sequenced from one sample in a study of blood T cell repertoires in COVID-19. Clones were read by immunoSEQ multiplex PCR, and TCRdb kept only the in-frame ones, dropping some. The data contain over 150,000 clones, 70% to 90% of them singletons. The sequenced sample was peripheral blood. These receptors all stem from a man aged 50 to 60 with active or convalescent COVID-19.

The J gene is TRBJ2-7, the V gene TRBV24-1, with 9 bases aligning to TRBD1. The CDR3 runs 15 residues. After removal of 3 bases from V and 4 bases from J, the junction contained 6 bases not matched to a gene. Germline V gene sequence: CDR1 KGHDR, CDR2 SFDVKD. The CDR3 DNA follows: TGTGCCACCAGTGATGGGACAGGGTTATCTTACGAGCAGTACTTC. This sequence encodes CATSDGTGLSYEQYF.

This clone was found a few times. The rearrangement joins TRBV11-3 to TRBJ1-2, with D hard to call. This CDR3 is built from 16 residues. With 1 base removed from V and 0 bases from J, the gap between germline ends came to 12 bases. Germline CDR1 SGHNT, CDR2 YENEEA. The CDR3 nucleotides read TGTGCCAGCAGCTTAGGGGCAGCTAAAGCTAACTATGGCTACACCTTC. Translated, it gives CASSLGAAKANYGYTF.

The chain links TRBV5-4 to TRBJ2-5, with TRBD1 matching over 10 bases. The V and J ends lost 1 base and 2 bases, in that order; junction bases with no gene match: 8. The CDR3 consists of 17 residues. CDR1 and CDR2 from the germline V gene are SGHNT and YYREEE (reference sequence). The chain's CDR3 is CASSLLLGQGLQETQYF. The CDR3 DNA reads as TGTGCCAGCAGCTTGCTCCTGGGACAGGGGCTTCAAGAGACCCAGTACTTC.

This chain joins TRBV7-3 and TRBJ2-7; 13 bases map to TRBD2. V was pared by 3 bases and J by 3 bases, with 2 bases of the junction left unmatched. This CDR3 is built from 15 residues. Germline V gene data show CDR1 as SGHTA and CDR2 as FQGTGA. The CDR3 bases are TGTGCCAGCAGCTTCGGGACTAGCGGGAACTACGAGCAGTACTTC. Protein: CASSFGTSGNYEQYF.

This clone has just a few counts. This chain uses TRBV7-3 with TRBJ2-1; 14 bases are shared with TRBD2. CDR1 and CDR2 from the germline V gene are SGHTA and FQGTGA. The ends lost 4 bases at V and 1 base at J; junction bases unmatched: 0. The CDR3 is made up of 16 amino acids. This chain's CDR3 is CASSWTSGRSYNEQFF. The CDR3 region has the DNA TGTGCCAGCAGCTGGACTAGCGGGAGGTCCTACAATGAGCAGTTCTTC.

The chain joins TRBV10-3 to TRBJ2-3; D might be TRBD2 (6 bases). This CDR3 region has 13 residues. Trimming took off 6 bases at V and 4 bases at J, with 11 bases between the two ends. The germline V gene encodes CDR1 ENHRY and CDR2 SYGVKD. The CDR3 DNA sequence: TGTGCCATCAGAGCTAGCGAAGCAGATACGCAGTATTTT. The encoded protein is CAIRASEADTQYF.

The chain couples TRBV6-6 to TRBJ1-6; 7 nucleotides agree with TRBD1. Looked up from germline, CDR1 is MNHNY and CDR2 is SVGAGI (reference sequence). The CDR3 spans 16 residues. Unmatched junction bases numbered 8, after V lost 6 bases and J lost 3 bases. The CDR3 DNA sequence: TGTGCCAGCAGCACTTTGACAGGGAACTATAATTCACCCCTCCACTTT. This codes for CASSTLTGNYNSPLHF.

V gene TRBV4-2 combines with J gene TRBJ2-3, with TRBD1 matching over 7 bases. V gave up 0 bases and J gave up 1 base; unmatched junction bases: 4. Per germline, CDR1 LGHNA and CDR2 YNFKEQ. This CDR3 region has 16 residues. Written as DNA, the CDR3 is TGTGCCAGCAGCCAAGATAAAACAGGGGGCACAGATACGCAGTATTTT. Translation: CASSQDKTGGTDTQYF.

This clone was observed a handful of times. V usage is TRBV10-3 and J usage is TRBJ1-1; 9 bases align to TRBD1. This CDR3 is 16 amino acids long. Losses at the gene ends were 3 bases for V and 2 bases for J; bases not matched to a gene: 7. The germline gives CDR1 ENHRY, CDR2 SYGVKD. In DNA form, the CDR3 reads TGTGCCATCAGTGAAAGGACAGGGGCTTCCAACACTGAAGCTTTCTTT. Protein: CAISERTGASNTEAFF.

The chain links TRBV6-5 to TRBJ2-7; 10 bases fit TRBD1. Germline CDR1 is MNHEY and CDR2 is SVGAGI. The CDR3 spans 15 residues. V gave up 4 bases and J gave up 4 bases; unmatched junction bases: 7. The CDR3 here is CASSLTGTGVYEQYF. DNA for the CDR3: TGTGCCAGCAGTTTAACCGGGACAGGGGTTTACGAGCAGTACTTC.

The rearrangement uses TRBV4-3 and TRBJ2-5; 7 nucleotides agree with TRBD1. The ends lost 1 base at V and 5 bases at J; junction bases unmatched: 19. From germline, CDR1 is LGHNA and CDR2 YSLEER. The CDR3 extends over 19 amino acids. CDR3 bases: TGCGCCAGCAGCCAAGGGAGTACGCGCGACAGGGACCAGTGGGAGACCCAGTACTTC. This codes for CASSQGSTRDRDQWETQYF.

The CDR3 here is CASSQIPTANTEAFF. CDR3 in DNA: TGTGCCAGCAGTCAGATTCCCACAGCGAACACTGAAGCTTTCTTT. The chain joins TRBV6-5 to TRBJ1-1; D gene unclear. Germline V gives CDR1 MNHEY, CDR2 SVGAGI. The CDR3 extends over 15 amino acids. Trimming stripped 5 bases from V and 1 base from J, with 14 bases between.

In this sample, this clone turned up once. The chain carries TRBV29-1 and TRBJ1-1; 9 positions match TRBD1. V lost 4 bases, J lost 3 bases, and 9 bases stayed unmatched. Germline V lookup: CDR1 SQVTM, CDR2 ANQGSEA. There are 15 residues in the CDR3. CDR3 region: CSVVGTGLLYTEAFF. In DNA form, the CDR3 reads TGCAGCGTTGTGGGGACAGGGTTGTTGTACACTGAAGCTTTCTTT.

CDR3 nucleotide sequence: TGTGCCAGCAGTTACTCCGGGACTGACGAGCAGTACTTC. Protein product: CASSYSGTDEQYF. This rearrangement joins TRBV6-5 to TRBJ2-7, with a tentative D call TRBD2 (6 bases). CDR1 and CDR2 from the germline V gene are MNHEY and SVGAGI. V lost 0 bases to trimming and J lost 5 bases, with 8 bases between them. CDR3 length: 13 residues.

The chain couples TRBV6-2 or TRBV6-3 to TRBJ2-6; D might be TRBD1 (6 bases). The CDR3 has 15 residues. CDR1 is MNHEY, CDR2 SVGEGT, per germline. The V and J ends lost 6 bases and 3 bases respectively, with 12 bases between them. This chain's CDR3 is CASSHTGFGANVLTF. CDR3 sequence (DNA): TGTGCCAGCAGCCATACAGGGTTTGGGGCCAACGTCCTGACTTTC.

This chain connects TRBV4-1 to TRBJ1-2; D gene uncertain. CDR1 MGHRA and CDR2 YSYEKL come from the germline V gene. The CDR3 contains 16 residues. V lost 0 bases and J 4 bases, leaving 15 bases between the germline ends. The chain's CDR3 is CASSQDSARLSYGYTF. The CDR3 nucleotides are TGCGCCAGCAGCCAAGATTCGGCCAGACTCTCCTATGGCTACACCTTC.

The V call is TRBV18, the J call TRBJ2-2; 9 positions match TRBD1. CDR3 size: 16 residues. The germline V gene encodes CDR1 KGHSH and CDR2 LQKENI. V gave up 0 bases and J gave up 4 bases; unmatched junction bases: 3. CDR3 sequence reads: CASSPPGQGITGELFF. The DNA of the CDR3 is TGTGCCAGCTCACCACCGGGACAGGGAATCACCGGGGAGCTGTTTTTT.

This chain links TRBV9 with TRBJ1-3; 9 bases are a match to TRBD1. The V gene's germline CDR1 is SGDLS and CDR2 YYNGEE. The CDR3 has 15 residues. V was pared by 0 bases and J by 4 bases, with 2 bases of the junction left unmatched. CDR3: CASSVGTGVGNTIYF. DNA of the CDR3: TGTGCCAGCAGCGTAGGGACAGGGGTAGGAAACACCATATATTTT. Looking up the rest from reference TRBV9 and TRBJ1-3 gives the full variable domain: DSGVTQTPKHLITATGQRVTLRCSPRSGDLSVYWYQQSLDQGLQFLIQYYNGEERAKGNILERFSAQQFPDLHSELNLSSLELGDSALYFCASSVGTGVGNTIYFGEGSWLTVV.

The CDR3 DNA reads TGTGCCACCAGTGATTCGGGGGACAGCACAGATACGCAGTATTTT. It encodes CATSDSGDSTDTQYF. The chain links TRBV24-1 to TRBJ2-3; TRBD2 might be the D (6 bases). CDR1 is KGHDR and CDR2 is SFDVKD in the germline V gene. This CDR3 comprises 15 residues. Trimming left V 2 bases short and J 0 bases short, with 8 bases between.

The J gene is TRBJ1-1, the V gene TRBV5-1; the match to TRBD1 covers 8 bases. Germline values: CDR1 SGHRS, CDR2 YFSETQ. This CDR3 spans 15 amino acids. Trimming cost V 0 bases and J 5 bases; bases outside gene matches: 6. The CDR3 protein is CASSLETGGNTEAFF. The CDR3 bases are TGCGCCAGCAGCTTGGAAACAGGGGGGAATACTGAAGCTTTCTTT.

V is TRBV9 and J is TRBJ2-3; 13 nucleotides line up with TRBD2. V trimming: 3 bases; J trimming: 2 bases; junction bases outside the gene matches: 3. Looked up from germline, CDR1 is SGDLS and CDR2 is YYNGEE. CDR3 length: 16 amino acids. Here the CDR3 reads CASSDGTSGATDTQYF. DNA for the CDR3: TGTGCCAGCAGCGATGGGACTAGCGGGGCCACAGATACGCAGTATTTT.

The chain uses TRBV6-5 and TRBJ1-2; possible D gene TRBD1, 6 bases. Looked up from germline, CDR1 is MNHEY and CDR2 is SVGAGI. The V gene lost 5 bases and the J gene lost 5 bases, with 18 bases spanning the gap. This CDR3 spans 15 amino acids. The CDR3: CASSHPTGSGYGYTF. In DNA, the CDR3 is TGTGCCAGCAGTCACCCAACAGGGTCGGGGTATGGCTACACCTTC.

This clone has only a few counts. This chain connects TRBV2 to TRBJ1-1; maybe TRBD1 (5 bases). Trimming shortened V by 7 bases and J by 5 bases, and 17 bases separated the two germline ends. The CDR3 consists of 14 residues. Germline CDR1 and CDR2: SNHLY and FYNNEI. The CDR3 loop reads CASNTDSLGTEAFF. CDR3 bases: TGTGCCAGCAACACAGACAGCTTAGGGACTGAAGCTTTCTTT.

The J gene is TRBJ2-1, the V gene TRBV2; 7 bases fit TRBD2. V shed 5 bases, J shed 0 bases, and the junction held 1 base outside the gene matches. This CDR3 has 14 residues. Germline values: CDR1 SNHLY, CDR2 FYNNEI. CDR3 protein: CASSTSVSYNEQFF. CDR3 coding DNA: TGTGCCAGCAGTACTAGCGTCTCCTACAATGAGCAGTTCTTC.

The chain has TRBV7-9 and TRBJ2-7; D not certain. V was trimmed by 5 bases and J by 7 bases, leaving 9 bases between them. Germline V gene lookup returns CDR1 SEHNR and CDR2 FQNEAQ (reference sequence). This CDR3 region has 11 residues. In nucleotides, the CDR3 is TGTGCCAGCAGCCCTTTGAGGGAGCAGTACTTC. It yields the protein CASSPLREQYF.

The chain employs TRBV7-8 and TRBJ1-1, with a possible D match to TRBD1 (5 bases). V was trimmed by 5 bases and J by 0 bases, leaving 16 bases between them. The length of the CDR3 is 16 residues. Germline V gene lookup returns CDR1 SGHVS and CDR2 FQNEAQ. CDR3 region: CASSRSRQHMNTEAFF. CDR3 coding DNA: TGTGCCAGCAGCCGAAGCAGACAGCACATGAACACTGAAGCTTTCTTT.

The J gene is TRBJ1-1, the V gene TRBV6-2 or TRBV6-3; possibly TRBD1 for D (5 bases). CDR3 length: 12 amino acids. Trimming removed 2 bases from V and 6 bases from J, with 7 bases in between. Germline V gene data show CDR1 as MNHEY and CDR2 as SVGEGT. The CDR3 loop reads CASSYGGAEAFF. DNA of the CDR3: TGTGCCAGCAGTTACGGGGGGGCTGAAGCTTTCTTT.

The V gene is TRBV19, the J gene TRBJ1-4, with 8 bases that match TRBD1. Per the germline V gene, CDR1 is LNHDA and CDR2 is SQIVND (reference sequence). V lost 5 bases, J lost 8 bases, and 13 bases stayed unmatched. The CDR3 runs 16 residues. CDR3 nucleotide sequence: TGTGCCAGTAGTCCCCTTGGACAGGGAGGGAACGAAAAACTGTTTTTT. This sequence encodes CASSPLGQGGNEKLFF.

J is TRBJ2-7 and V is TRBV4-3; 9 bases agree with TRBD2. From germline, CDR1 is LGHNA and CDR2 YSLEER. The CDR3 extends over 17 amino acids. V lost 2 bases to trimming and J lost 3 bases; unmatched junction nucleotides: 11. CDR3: CASSQTIAGENLYEQYF. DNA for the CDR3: TGCGCCAGCAGCCAAACCATAGCGGGGGAAAACCTCTACGAGCAGTACTTC.

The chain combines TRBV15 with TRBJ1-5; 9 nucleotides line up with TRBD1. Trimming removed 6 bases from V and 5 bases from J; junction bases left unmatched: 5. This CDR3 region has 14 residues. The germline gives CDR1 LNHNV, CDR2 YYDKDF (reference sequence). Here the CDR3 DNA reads TGTGCCACCAGTGGACAGGGGTGGGATCAGCCCCAGCATTTT. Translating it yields CATSGQGWDQPQHF.